Presented here are 8 T cell receptor beta chains from one specimen sequenced in a study of shared clonotypes between healthy human individuals. Sequenced by immunoSEQ multiplex PCR; TCRdb stores in-frame clones only, minus some. The sample has some 2,500,000 clones; approximately 93% are singletons. The sample taken for sequencing was naive CD4+ T cells from PBMCs. Subset specified: CD45RA+ positively selected. These receptors came from a young man in good health. Some clones in this sample may be carry-over from other donors' samples.

The genes are TRBV30 and TRBJ1-3; D is undetermined. Germline loops: CDR1 GTSNPN, CDR2 SVGIG (reference sequence). V dropped 6 bases and J dropped 4 bases, with 4 bases sitting between them. The CDR3 is 10 amino acids. This chain's CDR3 is CACHGNTIYF. The DNA of the CDR3 is TGTGCCTGTCACGGAAACACCATATATTTT.

This chain connects TRBV6-5 to TRBJ1-5; TRBD1 is a possible D gene (6 bases). The CDR3 length is 14 residues. Germline CDR1 and CDR2: MNHEY and SVGAGI. Trimming left V 6 bases short and J 5 bases short, with 14 bases between. CDR3 sequence reads: CASSERGADQPQHF. The CDR3 region has the DNA TGTGCCAGCAGCGAACGGGGGGCTGATCAGCCCCAGCATTTT.

The V and J genes are TRBV5-4 and TRBJ1-1; D gene unclear. The CDR3 contains 14 residues. Germline-derived CDR1 and CDR2 are SGHNT and YYREEE (reference sequence). Trimming cost V 9 bases and J 5 bases, with 20 bases left between them. The CDR3 DNA is TGTGCCACCCATCCCGCGGGTAAAAGTACTGAAGCTTTCTTT. It yields the protein CATHPAGKSTEAFF.

V and J are TRBV7-3 and TRBJ2-1; 11 bases are shared with TRBD2. The CDR3 has 15 amino acids. The J segment lost 9 bases and the V segment lost 5 bases, leaving 9 bases of the junction unmatched. Germline-derived CDR1 and CDR2 are SGHTA and FQGTGA. CDR3 bases: TGTGCCAGCAGCGAAAAGGGGACTAGCGGATTTGAGCAGTTCTTC. Translation gives CASSEKGTSGFEQFF.

The chain has TRBV7-3 and TRBJ2-1, with D unresolved. V was clipped by 2 bases and J by 3 bases, with 11 bases between them. This CDR3 has 15 amino acids. Germline V gene sequence: CDR1 SGHTA, CDR2 FQGTGA. In DNA, the CDR3 is TGTGCCAGCAGCTTACGCGGAGCCTACTACAATGAGCAGTTCTTC. Translation gives CASSLRGAYYNEQFF.

The chain couples TRBV19 to TRBJ1-5; 9 nucleotides agree with TRBD1. V was pared by 7 bases and J by 1 base, with 8 bases of the junction left unmatched. Germline CDR1 LNHDA, CDR2 SQIVND (reference sequence). The CDR3 has 16 residues. This CDR3 reads CASTLGQGGSNQPQHF. The CDR3 nucleotides are TGTGCCAGTACCTTGGGACAGGGTGGGAGCAATCAGCCCCAGCATTTT.

The rearrangement links TRBV7-9 to TRBJ2-1; 12 bases agree with TRBD2. The CDR3 loop spans 17 amino acids. Germline CDR1 is SEHNR and CDR2 is FQNEAQ (reference sequence). The ends lost 5 bases at V and 3 bases at J; junction bases unmatched: 8. In DNA form, the CDR3 reads TGTGCCAGCAGCACCCCTGGGACTAGCGGGTACTACAATGAGCAGTTCTTC. Its protein is CASSTPGTSGYYNEQFF.

Turning to this clone: This specimen includes other DNA sequences encoding the same CDR3. V gene TRBV7-3 combines with J gene TRBJ2-1, with 9 bases that match TRBD2. The J segment lost 7 bases and the V segment lost 3 bases, leaving 4 bases of the junction unmatched. There are 14 residues in the CDR3. Germline V lookup: CDR1 SGHTA, CDR2 FQGTGA. CDR3 sequence: CASSLGAGGNEQFF. CDR3 in DNA: TGTGCCAGCAGCTTGGGAGCGGGAGGTAATGAGCAGTTCTTC.